This passage covers 27 T cell receptor beta chains from one sample sequenced in a study of T cell changes during pregnancy in multiple sclerosis. The method was immunoSEQ multiplex PCR; TCRdb's version includes in-frame clones alone and lacks a portion of them. The top ten clones hold over 7.5% of a sample with some 70,000 clones, roughly nine tenths of them seen once. The sample was peripheral blood, taken after pregnancy. The source of these receptors is a female donor in good health, enrolled as a control in a pregnancy study.

V and J are TRBV27 and TRBJ2-1; a weak D match, TRBD1 (6 bases). Germline V CDR1 and CDR2: MNHEY, SMNVEV (reference sequence). Trimming pared 6 bases from V and 0 bases from J, leaving 12 bases between. This CDR3 has 15 amino acids. CDR3 in DNA: TGTGCCAGCAGCCAACAGGGTCGCTCCTACAATGAGCAGTTCTTC. Translated, it gives CASSQQGRSYNEQFF.

The V and J genes are TRBV7-9 and TRBJ2-7; D is unclear. Germline assignment: CDR1 SEHNR and CDR2 FQNEAQ (reference sequence). This CDR3 spans 13 amino acids. Trimming removed 0 bases from V and 5 bases from J, with 8 bases in between. Written as DNA, the CDR3 is TGTGCCAGCAGCTTAGCGGGCAGAAACGAGCAGTACTTC. Residues: CASSLAGRNEQYF.

The genes are TRBV7-9 and TRBJ1-2, with 7 bases lining up with TRBD1. The ends lost 5 bases at V and 0 bases at J; junction bases unmatched: 6. Germline CDR1 SEHNR, CDR2 FQNEAQ (reference sequence). The CDR3 contains 15 residues. CDR3 nucleotide sequence: TGTGCCAGCAGCCAGACCGGGACAGCTAACTATGGCTACACCTTC. As protein: CASSQTGTANYGYTF.

Of note for this clone: Since a much larger clone is just one base distant, this may be a read error. The chain combines TRBV6-5 with TRBJ2-5; 7 nucleotides agree with TRBD1. Germline values: CDR1 MNHEY, CDR2 SVGAGI. This CDR3 is 13 amino acids long. This chain's CDR3 is CANSLQGWKTQYF. CDR3 bases: TGTGCCAACAGTCTACAGGGGTGGAAGACCCAGTACTTC.

The chain combines TRBV6-5 with TRBJ2-1; 8 bases match TRBD2. V shed 3 bases and J 7 bases; nucleotides not matched to a gene: 8. The CDR3 is made up of 15 amino acids. CDR1 is MNHEY and CDR2 is SVGAGI in the germline V gene. CDR3 amino acids: CASSYWREAGNEQFF. CDR3 nucleotides: TGTGCCAGCAGTTATTGGCGGGAGGCCGGGAATGAGCAGTTCTTC.

This sequence joins TRBV2 and TRBJ2-7; 13 positions agree with TRBD2. Germline-derived CDR1 and CDR2 are SNHLY and FYNNEI. The length of the CDR3 is 15 residues. V was clipped by 6 bases and J by 7 bases; unmatched bases: 9. CDR3 sequence reads: CASSVLAGGPGEQYF. CDR3 coding DNA: TGTGCCAGCAGCGTACTAGCGGGAGGGCCGGGGGAGCAGTACTTC.

The V and J genes are TRBV5-5 and TRBJ1-5; D not certain. Germline V lookup: CDR1 SGHKS, CDR2 YYEKEE (reference sequence). Trimming removed 1 base from V and 2 bases from J, with 10 bases in between. This CDR3 spans 15 amino acids. CDR3 residues: CASSLFPIGNQPQHF. The CDR3 DNA is TGTGCCAGCAGCTTGTTTCCGATAGGCAATCAGCCCCAGCATTTT. Drawing the rest from reference TRBV5-5 and TRBJ1-5, the complete variable domain is DAGVTQSPTHLIKTRGQQVTLRCSPISGHKSVSWYQQVLGQGPQFIFQYYEKEERGRGNFPDRFSARQFPNYSSELNVNALLLGDSALYLCASSLFPIGNQPQHFGDGTRLSIL.

CDR3 in DNA: TGCGCCAGCAGCACAGGGGAGAACTATGGCTACACCTTC. Protein: CASSTGENYGYTF. The V gene is TRBV4-1, the J gene TRBJ1-2; 7 positions match TRBD1. Trimming cost V 5 bases and J 2 bases; bases outside gene matches: 2. This CDR3 is 13 amino acids long. CDR1 and CDR2 (germline): MGHRA, YSYEKL.

This clone showed up just once. V gene TRBV5-8 combines with J gene TRBJ2-5; perhaps TRBD1 as D (5 bases). The germline V gene encodes CDR1 SGHTS and CDR2 YDEGEE. Between the trimmed V and J ends, which lost 4 bases and 2 bases, there was a span of 21 bases. The CDR3 covers 17 residues. The DNA for the CDR3 is TGTGCCAGCAGCCCTACCCCCCCAGGGCGCCCACAAGAGACCCAGTACTTC. Encoded protein: CASSPTPPGRPQETQYF.

This chain connects TRBV5-1 to TRBJ1-2; a weak D match, TRBD1 (5 bases). Per the germline V gene, CDR1 is SGHRS and CDR2 is YFSETQ. Trimming removed 0 bases from V and 0 bases from J, with 12 bases in between. The length of the CDR3 is 16 residues. The DNA of the CDR3 is TGCGCCAGCAGCTTGGTTCAGGGCCCCCCTAACTATGGCTACACCTTC. Protein product: CASSLVQGPPNYGYTF.

The rearrangement joins TRBV7-9 to TRBJ2-1, with 9 bases identical to TRBD2. J lost 4 bases, V lost 5 bases, and 6 bases had no gene match. This CDR3 spans 15 amino acids. From germline, CDR1 is SEHNR and CDR2 FQNEAQ (reference sequence). CDR3 sequence: CASSDSGLAYNEQFF. For the CDR3, the DNA is TGTGCCAGCAGCGACTCCGGACTAGCGTACAATGAGCAGTTCTTC.

The chain joins TRBV30 to TRBJ1-2; possible D gene TRBD1, 5 bases. V dropped 4 bases and J dropped 2 bases, with 8 bases sitting between them. The CDR3 is 12 amino acids. Germline values: CDR1 GTSNPN, CDR2 SVGIG (reference sequence). CDR3 region: CAWTGGNYGYTF. The CDR3 region has the DNA TGTGCCTGGACGGGGGGGAACTATGGCTACACCTTC.

This chain uses TRBV6-5 with TRBJ1-3; TRBD1 matches 8 bases. CDR3 length equals 14 residues. The ends lost 7 bases at V and 2 bases at J; junction bases unmatched: 4. CDR1 is MNHEY and CDR2 is SVGAGI in the germline V gene. The DNA for the CDR3 is TGTGCCAGCACCACGGACAGGGCTGGAAACACCATATATTTT. As protein: CASTTDRAGNTIYF.

The V call is TRBV19, the J call TRBJ1-2, with D possibly being TRBD1 (6 bases). Germline values: CDR1 LNHDA, CDR2 SQIVND (reference sequence). The V and J ends lost 6 bases and 0 bases respectively, with 17 bases between them. This CDR3 has 16 amino acids. CDR3 region: CASSRRGDRTNYGYTF. The CDR3 bases are TGTGCCAGTAGCAGACGGGGCGACAGGACTAACTATGGCTACACCTTC. The full variable domain, completed using reference TRBV19 and TRBJ1-2, is DGGITQSPKYLFRKEGQNVTLSCEQNLNHDAMYWYRQDPGQGLRLIYYSQIVNDFQKGDIAEGYSVSREKKESFPLTVTSAQKNPTAFYLCASSRRGDRTNYGYTFGSGTRLTVV.

V and J are TRBV7-9 and TRBJ2-1; 11 positions agree with TRBD2. The CDR3 loop spans 14 amino acids. CDR1 and CDR2 (germline): SEHNR, FQNEAQ (reference sequence). The junction had 0 bases not matched to a gene; V was cut back by 3 bases and J by 5 bases. As DNA, the CDR3 is TGTGCCAGCAGCTTGACTAGCGGGGACAATGAGCAGTTCTTC. Encoded protein: CASSLTSGDNEQFF.

Here the CDR3 reads CASIWGGDEQFF. As DNA, the CDR3 is TGTGCCAGTATATGGGGAGGCGATGAGCAGTTCTTC. V is TRBV19 and J is TRBJ2-1; tentatively, D is TRBD2 (6 bases). The CDR3 contains 12 residues. Between the trimmed V and J ends, which lost 7 bases and 8 bases, there was a span of 12 bases. Germline V gene lookup returns CDR1 LNHDA and CDR2 SQIVND (reference sequence).

The V gene is TRBV19, the J gene TRBJ1-2; TRBD1 aligns across 10 bases. Germline values: CDR1 LNHDA, CDR2 SQIVND (reference sequence). V dropped 4 bases and J dropped 4; count of bases not matched to a gene: 9. This CDR3 is built from 16 residues. This chain's CDR3 is CASSRDRGPGGYGYTF. The CDR3 DNA follows: TGTGCCAGTAGTAGGGACAGGGGCCCGGGAGGCTATGGCTACACCTTC. Looking up the rest from reference TRBV19 and TRBJ1-2 gives the full variable domain: DGGITQSPKYLFRKEGQNVTLSCEQNLNHDAMYWYRQDPGQGLRLIYYSQIVNDFQKGDIAEGYSVSREKKESFPLTVTSAQKNPTAFYLCASSRDRGPGGYGYTFGSGTRLTVV.

This clone is a singleton in its sample. The chain combines TRBV10-3 with TRBJ2-3; perhaps TRBD2 as D (7 bases). Germline loops: CDR1 ENHRY, CDR2 SYGVKD. V lost 0 bases to trimming and J lost 1 base, with 11 bases between them. This CDR3 is 16 amino acids long. The CDR3 region is CAISESGGGGTDTQYF. The CDR3 nucleotides are TGTGCCATCAGTGAGTCAGGAGGGGGGGGCACAGATACGCAGTATTTT.

The chain recombines TRBV6-6 with TRBJ2-5; the match to TRBD2 covers 9 bases. There are 14 residues in the CDR3. Germline CDR1 MNHNY, CDR2 SVGAGI (reference sequence). Trimming took 2 bases from V and 4 from J; bases not matched to a gene: 2. Here the CDR3 DNA reads TGTGCCAGCAGTTACCTAGCGGGGTCAGAGACCCAGTACTTC. It specifies CASSYLAGSETQYF.

The table lists this clone with a count of one. The chain carries TRBV5-8 and TRBJ2-1; 9 bases fit TRBD2. Per germline, CDR1 SGHTS and CDR2 YDEGEE. The CDR3 totals 16 residues. The J segment lost 4 bases and the V segment lost 0 bases, leaving 5 bases of the junction unmatched. Here the CDR3 DNA reads TGTGCCAGCAGCTTGGGTTTGACTAGCGGTTACAATGAGCAGTTCTTC. Its protein product is CASSLGLTSGYNEQFF.

V and J are TRBV12-5 and TRBJ2-2, with 8 bases lining up with TRBD2. The CDR3 sequence is 16 residues long. V trimming: 5 bases; J trimming: 4 bases; junction bases outside the gene matches: 9. From germline, CDR1 is LGHNT and CDR2 FRNRAP. The CDR3 is CASGDPGLVGTGELFF. The CDR3 coding sequence is TGTGCTAGTGGTGATCCGGGACTAGTAGGCACCGGGGAGCTGTTTTTT. Supplemented by reference TRBV12-5 and TRBJ2-2, the full variable domain reads DARVTQTPRHKVTEMGQEVTMRCQPILGHNTVFWYRQTMMQGLELLAYFRNRAPLDDSGMPKDRFSAEMPDATLATLKIQPSEPRDSAVYFCASGDPGLVGTGELFFGEGSRLTVL.

V gene TRBV6-5 combines with J gene TRBJ1-1, with 7 bases identical to TRBD1. The CDR3 runs 14 residues. CDR1 and CDR2 (germline): MNHEY, SVGAGI. V lost 6 bases and J lost 11; bases outside the gene matches: 15. This CDR3 reads CASREAGTAFQAFF. CDR3 DNA: TGTGCCAGCAGAGAGGCCGGGACAGCGTTCCAGGCTTTCTTT.

This clone is medium-sized by share. The J gene is TRBJ1-4, the V gene TRBV7-9; 11 nucleotides line up with TRBD1. Trimming took 4 bases from V and 7 from J; bases not matched to a gene: 11. The CDR3 sequence is 17 residues long. From germline, CDR1 is SEHNR and CDR2 FQNEAQ (reference sequence). Here the CDR3 reads CASSSVDRGREGEKLFF. In DNA form, the CDR3 reads TGTGCCAGCAGCTCCGTGGACAGGGGGCGCGAAGGTGAAAAACTGTTTTTT.

This chain uses TRBV30 with TRBJ2-7; possible D gene TRBD1, 5 bases. Germline lookup yields CDR1 GTSNPN and CDR2 SVGIG (reference sequence). This CDR3 has 16 residues. V was clipped by 4 bases and J by 0 bases, with 19 bases between them. CDR3 DNA: TGTGCCTGGACCGTACAGGTGGGATTAACCTCCTACGAGCAGTACTTC. Translation gives CAWTVQVGLTSYEQYF.

The chain couples TRBV14 to TRBJ2-3, with a possible D match to TRBD2 (5 bases). With 0 bases removed from V and 2 bases from J, the gap between germline ends came to 9 bases. Germline values: CDR1 SGHDN, CDR2 FVKESK. The CDR3 extends over 15 amino acids. The CDR3 reads CASSQDRGLTDTQYF. CDR3 sequence (DNA): TGTGCCAGCAGCCAAGATCGAGGACTCACAGATACGCAGTATTTT.

The chain has TRBV7-9 and TRBJ1-2; D unclear. Trimming removed 0 bases at V and 4 bases at J, with 12 bases between. CDR3 size: 15 residues. Germline values: CDR1 SEHNR, CDR2 FQNEAQ (reference sequence). CDR3 amino acids: CASSLAEAGLYGYTF. CDR3 coding DNA: TGTGCCAGCAGCTTAGCGGAGGCGGGCCTCTATGGCTACACCTTC.

This chain joins TRBV19 and TRBJ1-6; perhaps TRBD1 as D (6 bases). The CDR3 consists of 15 residues. The V end lost 4 bases, the J end lost 5 bases, and 12 bases lay between the germline ends. Germline CDR1 is LNHDA and CDR2 is SQIVND (reference sequence). CDR3: CASSNGTPHNSPLHF. In nucleotides, the CDR3 is TGTGCCAGTAGTAATGGGACACCCCATAATTCACCCCTCCACTTT. Variable domain in full (rest from reference TRBV19 and TRBJ1-6): DGGITQSPKYLFRKEGQNVTLSCEQNLNHDAMYWYRQDPGQGLRLIYYSQIVNDFQKGDIAEGYSVSREKKESFPLTVTSAQKNPTAFYLCASSNGTPHNSPLHFGNGTRLTVT.